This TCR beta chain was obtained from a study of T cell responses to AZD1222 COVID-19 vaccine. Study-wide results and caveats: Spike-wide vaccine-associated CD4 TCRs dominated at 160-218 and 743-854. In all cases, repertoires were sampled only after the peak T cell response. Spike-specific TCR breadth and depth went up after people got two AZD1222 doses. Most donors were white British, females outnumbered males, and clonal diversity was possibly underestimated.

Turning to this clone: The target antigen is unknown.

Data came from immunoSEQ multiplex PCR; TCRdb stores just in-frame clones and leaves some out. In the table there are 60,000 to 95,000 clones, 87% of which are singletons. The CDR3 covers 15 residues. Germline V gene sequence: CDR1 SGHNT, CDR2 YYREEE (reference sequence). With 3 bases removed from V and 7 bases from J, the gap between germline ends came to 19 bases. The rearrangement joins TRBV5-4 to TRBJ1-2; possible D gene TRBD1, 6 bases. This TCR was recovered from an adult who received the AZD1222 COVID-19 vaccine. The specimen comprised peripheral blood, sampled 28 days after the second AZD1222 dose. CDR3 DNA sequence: TGTGCCAGCAGCTCCAGCGGCTTTACAGGGCTTGGCTACACCTTC. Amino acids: CASSSSGFTGLGYTF.